Listed below are T cell receptor beta chains from one sample, sequenced in a study of Graves' ophthalmopathy and Graves' hyperthyroidism. TCRdb called the multiplex PCR reads again in MiXCR, with one record for every CDR3 protein. Altogether about 170,000 distinct CDR3 sequences are present, 30% to 45% being singletons, with the ten largest covering around 5.8%. Material for sequencing was peripheral blood. The receptors derive from a woman aged 40 to 49 with Graves' ophthalmopathy. The CDR3 runs from the conserved cysteine through the conserved F or W. D genes are given only for firm matches. Expanded clones get a size class; other rows say once, few or many, or leave the size out.

v_gene	abundance	d_gene	j_gene	CDR3aa	CDR3nt
TRBV6-1	-	-	TRBJ1-1	CASSLLRGNTEAFF	TGTGCCAGCAGCTTGTTAAGGGGGAACACTGAAGCTTTCTTT
TRBV6-1	-	TRBD1	TRBJ2-7	CASSRDRVAYEQYF	TGTGCCAGCAGTAGGGACAGGGTTGCGTACGAGCAGTACTTC
TRBV18	many	-	TRBJ2-2	CASSPRQGFGELFF	TGTGCCAGCTCACCGCGCCAGGGGTTCGGGGAGCTGTTTTTT
TRBV19	-	TRBD1	TRBJ1-1	CAIRDRMNTEAFF	TGTGCCATCCGGGACAGGATGAACACTGAAGCTTTCTTT
TRBV6-5	many	-	TRBJ1-2	CASSYSRGQFGGYTF	TGTGCCAGCAGTTACTCCAGGGGTCAATTTGGGGGCTACACCTTC
TRBV11-2	-	TRBD2	TRBJ2-2	CASSIGLAGGNPSGELFF	TGTGCCAGCAGCATAGGACTAGCGGGAGGCAATCCAAGCGGGGAGCTGTTTTTT
TRBV6-1	few	-	TRBJ1-6	CASSPQEAYNSPLHF	TGTGCCAGCAGTCCCCAAGAGGCGTATAATTCACCCCTCCACTTT
TRBV6-5	many	-	TRBJ2-5	CASSYTRSETQYF	TGTGCCAGCAGTTATACTAGGTCGGAGACCCAGTACTTC
TRBV12-3/TRBV12-4	many	TRBD1	TRBJ1-3	CASSPPGTGGNTIYF	TGTGCCAGCAGTCCCCCTGGGACAGGGGGAAACACCATATATTTT
TRBV11-2	many	TRBD1	TRBJ2-5	CASSGDSETQYF	TGTGCCAGCAGCGGGGACAGCGAGACCCAGTACTTC
TRBV20-1	many	-	TRBJ2-7	CSARGDSLSYEQYF	TGCAGTGCTAGAGGGGATTCTTTATCCTACGAGCAGTACTTC
TRBV27	-	-	TRBJ2-5	CASSSQGREETQYF	TGTGCCAGCAGTTCCCAGGGGCGGGAGGAGACCCAGTACTTC
TRBV12-3/TRBV12-4	-	-	TRBJ1-1	CASHLGVLDTEAFF	TGTGCCAGCCACCTGGGGGTCTTGGACACTGAAGCTTTCTTT
TRBV29-1	-	TRBD1	TRBJ2-2	CSARTGIDTGELFF	TGCAGCGCTAGGACAGGGATCGACACCGGGGAGCTGTTTTTT
TRBV11-2	-	-	TRBJ2-2	CASSLFGQVNTGELFF	TGTGCCAGCAGCTTGTTCGGTCAGGTCAACACCGGGGAGCTGTTTTTT
TRBV9	many	TRBD2	TRBJ2-7	CASSVETGGGEQYF	TGTGCCAGCAGCGTAGAGACGGGGGGAGGGGAGCAGTACTTC
TRBV12-3/TRBV12-4	many	-	TRBJ2-7	CASSLTVSYEQYF	TGTGCCAGCAGTTTGACGGTTTCCTACGAGCAGTACTTC
TRBV12-3/TRBV12-4	medium-sized	TRBD1	TRBJ2-5	CASSFGQGFQETQYF	TGTGCCAGCAGTTTCGGACAGGGGTTTCAAGAGACCCAGTACTTC
TRBV6-2/TRBV6-3	-	TRBD1	TRBJ2-3	CASSYRTGFTDTQYF	TGTGCCAGCAGTTACCGGACAGGGTTCACAGATACGCAGTATTTT
TRBV7-2	-	-	TRBJ1-2	CASSLKGSSYGYTF	TGTGCCAGCAGCTTAAAAGGTTCAAGCTATGGCTACACCTTC
TRBV5-1	-	TRBD1	TRBJ2-7	CASSWTGGRSYEQYF	TGCGCCAGCAGCTGGACAGGAGGCAGGTCCTACGAGCAGTACTTC
TRBV11-2	few	TRBD1	TRBJ1-2	CASPVGQGALDYGYTF	TGTGCCTCCCCCGTGGGACAGGGGGCCTTGGACTATGGCTACACCTTC
TRBV7-9	-	-	TRBJ2-7	CASSLPPRYEQYF	TGTGCCAGCAGCTTACCTCCCCGGTACGAGCAGTACTTC
TRBV7-2	-	-	TRBJ2-4	CASSLLGRLAKNIQYF	TGTGCCAGCAGCCTCCTCGGACGGTTAGCCAAAAACATTCAGTACTTC
TRBV19	-	-	TRBJ1-2	CASSPGRANYGYTF	TGTGCCAGTTCGCCTGGCAGAGCTAACTATGGCTACACCTTC
TRBV6-5	many	-	TRBJ1-2	CASRTIGTASSGYTF	TGTGCCAGTCGCACGATCGGGACGGCTTCAAGTGGCTACACCTTC